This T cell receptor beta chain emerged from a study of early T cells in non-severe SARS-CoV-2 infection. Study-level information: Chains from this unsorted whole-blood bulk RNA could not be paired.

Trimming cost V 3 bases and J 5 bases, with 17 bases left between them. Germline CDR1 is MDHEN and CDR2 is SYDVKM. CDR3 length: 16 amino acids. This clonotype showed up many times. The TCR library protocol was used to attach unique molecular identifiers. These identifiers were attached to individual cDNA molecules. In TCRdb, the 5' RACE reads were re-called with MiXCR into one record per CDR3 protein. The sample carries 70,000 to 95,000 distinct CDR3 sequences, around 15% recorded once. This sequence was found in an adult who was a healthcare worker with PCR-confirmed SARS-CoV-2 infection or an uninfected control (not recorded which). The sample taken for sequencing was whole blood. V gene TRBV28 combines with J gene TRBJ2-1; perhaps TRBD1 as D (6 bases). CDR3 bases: TGTGCCAGCAGTTTTACAGGATCTCGACAGGACAATGAGCAGTTCTTC. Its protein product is CASSFTGSRQDNEQFF.